The present entry profiles one TCR beta chain with its context. The sample comes from a study of control samples from healthy donors and cancer patients. Profiled with immunoSEQ multiplex PCR; TCRdb holds only in-frame clones, not every one. The data contain some 150,000 clones, under 95% of them singletons. The CDR3 sequence is 13 residues long. Germline CDR1 reads LNHDA; CDR2 reads SQIVND (reference sequence). Trimming cost V 9 bases and J 6 bases, with 17 bases left between them. The source of this sequence is a man younger than 30 in good health. The chain uses TRBV19 and TRBJ1-1, with D uncertain. The sequencing input was blood. The CDR3 protein is CASGNTRTAEAFF. CDR3 bases: TGTGCCAGCGGAAACACGCGAACGGCTGAAGCTTTCTTT.